Below, 6 T cell receptor beta chains from the same sample are listed, as sequenced in a study of blood T cells in healthy people across ages. With a J-beta primer mix and a sample-barcoded 5' primer, a second PCR ran roughly 6 to 12 cycles. A single record per CDR3 protein comes from TCRdb applying MiXCR to the 5' RACE reads. Of 1.5 million to 2 million distinct CDR3 sequences in the sample, around half were seen once. The sequenced sample was blood. All receptors derive from a woman between 40 and 55 years old in good health.

This clonotype was counted only a few times. This rearrangement joins TRBV7-2 to TRBJ2-7; 8 nucleotides match TRBD1. The J call may be faulty, since TRBJ2-5 better matches the DNA end. Per the germline V gene, CDR1 is SGHTA and CDR2 is FQGNSA. The CDR3 extends over 15 amino acids. The CDR3, as DNA: TGTGCCAGCAGCTCCGAACGCAGGGGGCGAGAGACCCAGTACTTC. Translating it yields CASSSERRGRETQYF.

This chain connects TRBV5-8 to TRBJ2-1, with 8 bases identical to TRBD2. Losses at the gene ends were 3 bases for V and 6 bases for J; bases not matched to a gene: 8. CDR3 length equals 15 residues. Germline-derived CDR1 and CDR2 are SGHTS and YDEGEE. For the CDR3, the DNA is TGTGCCAGCAGCTACGGGACTAGAATAGTCAATGAGCAGTTCTTC. This gives the protein CASSYGTRIVNEQFF.

V is TRBV7-9 and J is TRBJ1-1; 8 positions agree with TRBD1. V shed 3 bases and J 0 bases; nucleotides not matched to a gene: 12. Germline V lookup: CDR1 SEHNR, CDR2 FQNEAQ (reference sequence). This CDR3 has 18 residues. The CDR3 DNA is TGTGCCAGCAGCTTCGATAACAGGGGGATTAGGATGAACACTGAAGCTTTCTTT. Its translation is CASSFDNRGIRMNTEAFF.

The rearrangement joins TRBV3-1 to TRBJ1-1; weak D call: TRBD1 (5 bases). The CDR3 has 15 amino acids. V lost 1 base, J lost 6 bases, and 15 bases lay in between. Looked up from germline, CDR1 is LGHDT and CDR2 is YNNKEL (reference sequence). This CDR3 is CASSQGWKRDSEAFF. CDR3 DNA sequence: TGTGCCAGCAGCCAAGGATGGAAAAGGGACTCTGAAGCTTTCTTT. The whole variable domain, filled in from reference TRBV3-1 and TRBJ1-1, reads DTAVSQTPKYLVTQMGNDKSIKCEQNLGHDTMYWYKQDSKKFLKIMFSYNNKELIINETVPNRFSPKSPDKAHLNLHINSLELGDSAVYFCASSQGWKRDSEAFFGQGTRLTVV.

This chain links TRBV6-2 or TRBV6-3 with TRBJ2-5, with a tentative D call TRBD2 (6 bases). Germline CDR1 and CDR2: MNHEY and SVGEGT. The CDR3 spans 13 residues. V was trimmed by 6 bases and J by 9 bases, leaving 17 bases between them. CDR3 coding DNA: TGTGCCAGCAGCCGCGGGATGCTCGTGGCCCAGTACTTC. It yields the protein CASSRGMLVAQYF.

This clonotype appeared once. The chain combines TRBV20-1 with TRBJ2-3; D uncertain. CDR3 length: 14 residues. V was trimmed by 3 bases and J by 4 bases, leaving 14 bases between them. Per the germline V gene, CDR1 is DFQATT and CDR2 is SNEGSKA (reference sequence). The CDR3 here is CSASPLVGSDTQYF. The CDR3 coding sequence is TGCAGTGCTAGTCCTCTAGTCGGGTCAGATACGCAGTATTTT.